This entry is about one TCR beta chain. What it binds is unknown. These data are taken from a study of cytomegalovirus exposure and HLA in healthy donors. Study-level background: Earlier, almost 120 million unique TCR beta sequences were recovered from about 179 million T cells by an analysis. Unique TCRs numbering some 80 million, obtained from HLA-typed donors, made up an early data release.

A multiplex PCR was run with 60 Vbeta primers and 13 Jbeta primers. Only in-frame clones appear in the TCRdb table, and some are missing; sequencing was by immunoSEQ multiplex PCR. Of approximately 180,000 clones in the sample, around 75% were seen once. V shed 4 bases, J shed 4 bases, and the junction held 9 bases outside the gene matches. The CDR3 is 16 residues long. From germline, CDR1 is MGHRA and CDR2 YSYEKL. Study-level points and caveats: Analysis was carried out at a later point, and it linked a missense DCLRE1C variant to TCR beta V- and J-gene trimming. It was in a later analysis that TCR association rates were seen to vary by HLA locus, highest for DRB1 and lowest for HLA-C.

This receptor was identified in a woman in her thirties in good health and CMV-seronegative. The sample was PBMCs. The V and J genes are TRBV4-1 and TRBJ2-7; 11 nucleotides agree with TRBD1. CDR3 amino acids: CASSLSRTGGLYEQYF. The CDR3 DNA follows: TGCGCCAGCAGCCTGTCTCGGACAGGGGGCTTATACGAGCAGTACTTC.